The 21 T cell receptor beta chains in this list originate from one sample, sequenced in a study of blood T cell repertoires in COVID-19. Measured with immunoSEQ multiplex PCR; TCRdb has only the in-frame clones, and not every one. The sample yields 200,000 to 250,000 clones, about 83% seen once. The sequencing input was peripheral blood. These receptors were obtained from an elderly woman with COVID-19, enrolled during active disease.

This chain joins TRBV7-9 and TRBJ1-5, with 8 bases fitting TRBD1. This CDR3 region has 15 residues. Germline lookup yields CDR1 SEHNR and CDR2 FQNEAQ (reference sequence). The trim removed 5 bases at V and 2 bases at J, leaving 5 bases unmatched. CDR3 residues: CASSPDRGGNQPQHF. In nucleotides, the CDR3 is TGTGCCAGCAGCCCTGACAGGGGTGGCAATCAGCCCCAGCATTTT.

V gene TRBV7-9 combines with J gene TRBJ1-2; 8 bases agree with TRBD1. Germline V lookup: CDR1 SEHNR, CDR2 FQNEAQ (reference sequence). J lost 7 bases, V lost 2 bases, and 12 bases had no gene match. This CDR3 has 16 residues. The CDR3 DNA is TGTGCCAGCAGCTTAACCGGGACAGGACAACTTGCTGGCTACACCTTC. Translated, it gives CASSLTGTGQLAGYTF.

The sample holds a few counts of this clone. The chain combines TRBV2 with TRBJ2-7; D may be TRBD1 (6 bases). Germline values: CDR1 SNHLY, CDR2 FYNNEI. The V and J ends lost 4 bases and 6 bases respectively, with 13 bases between them. The CDR3 consists of 13 residues. In nucleotides, the CDR3 is TGTGCCAGCAGTGTTGAGGGGGTAATCGAGCAGTACTTC. It translates to CASSVEGVIEQYF.

V gene TRBV10-3 combines with J gene TRBJ2-4, with 10 bases identical to TRBD2. CDR3 size: 17 residues. The germline gives CDR1 ENHRY, CDR2 SYGVKD. The junction had 8 bases not matched to a gene; V was cut back by 6 bases and J by 0 bases. In DNA form, the CDR3 reads TGTGCCATCAGCCCCGGGACTAGCGCGGTAGCCAAAAACATTCAGTACTTC. Its protein product is CAISPGTSAVAKNIQYF.

J is TRBJ1-2 and V is TRBV2, with D possibly TRBD1 on 6 matching bases. There are 14 residues in the CDR3. The germline CDR1 and CDR2 sequences are SNHLY and FYNNEI. V was trimmed by 11 bases and J by 0 bases, leaving 16 bases between them. CDR3 sequence reads: CAGVGQQANYGYTF. The CDR3 bases are TGTGCCGGTGTAGGACAGCAAGCTAACTATGGCTACACCTTC. Complete variable domain (other parts from reference TRBV2 and TRBJ1-2): EPEVTQTPSHQVTQMGQEVILRCVPISNHLYFYWYRQILGQKVEFLVSFYNNEISEKSEIFDDQFSVERPDGSNFTLKIRSTKLEDSAMYFCAGVGQQANYGYTFGSGTRLTVV.

The CDR3: CASSPSTEAFF. The CDR3 coding sequence is TGTGCCAGCTCACCGAGCACTGAAGCTTTCTTT. This sequence joins TRBV18 and TRBJ1-1; D is undetermined. The CDR3 consists of 11 residues. Germline CDR1 reads KGHSH; CDR2 reads LQKENI. V lost 3 bases to trimming and J lost 4 bases, with 3 bases between them.

This CDR3 is CASAVTGVYEQYF. For the CDR3, the DNA is TGTGCCAGCGCCGTTACAGGGGTCTACGAGCAGTACTTC. The J gene is TRBJ2-7, the V gene TRBV27, with TRBD1 identical over 7 bases. V lost 8 bases, J lost 3 bases, and 7 bases stayed unmatched. CDR1 is MNHEY and CDR2 is SMNVEV in the germline V gene (reference sequence). The CDR3 extends over 13 amino acids.

The chain links TRBV5-4 to TRBJ1-2; D gene ambiguous. V was pared by 0 bases and J by 3 bases, with 9 bases between. Germline V gene sequence: CDR1 SGHNT, CDR2 YYREEE (reference sequence). CDR3 length: 14 amino acids. The CDR3: CASSLGRLDYGYTF. The CDR3, as DNA: TGTGCCAGCAGCTTGGGCAGGTTGGACTATGGCTACACCTTC.

On this clone: This specimen includes other DNA sequences encoding the same CDR3. The chain uses TRBV5-1 and TRBJ2-6; no definite D call. Germline V gene sequence: CDR1 SGHRS, CDR2 YFSETQ. The CDR3 has 15 amino acids. Trimming stripped 4 bases from V and 4 bases from J, with 12 bases between. CDR3 DNA: TGCGCCAGCAGCCCAACCGGTTCCGGGGCCAACGTCCTGACTTTC. It is translated as CASSPTGSGANVLTF. Full variable domain (outside the CDR3, taken from reference TRBV5-1 and TRBJ2-6): KAGVTQTPRYLIKTRGQQVTLSCSPISGHRSVSWYQQTPGQGLQFLFEYFSETQRNKGNFPGRFSGRQFSNSRSEMNVSTLELGDSALYLCASSPTGSGANVLTFGAGSRLTVL.

This clone was detected once. This sequence joins TRBV3-1 (or the pseudogene TRBV3-2) and TRBJ1-5, with D unresolved. CDR1 is LGHDT, CDR2 YNNKEL, per germline (reference sequence). This CDR3 has 14 residues. V was clipped by 4 bases and J by 1 base, with 8 bases between them. CDR3 amino acids: CASSRGGSNQPQHF. CDR3 DNA sequence: TGTGCCAGCAGCCGAGGAGGCAGCAATCAGCCCCAGCATTTT.

The CDR3 DNA is TGTGCCAGCAGCTTAGGTCTAGGGAGCAATGAGCAGTTCTTC. Its protein product is CASSLGLGSNEQFF. This chain links TRBV7-9 with TRBJ2-1; weak D call: TRBD2 (5 bases). The CDR3 runs 14 residues. The V end lost 1 base, the J end lost 6 bases, and 10 bases lay between the germline ends. The germline V gene has CDR1 SEHNR and CDR2 FQNEAQ (reference sequence).

V is TRBV28 and J is TRBJ1-1; 12 bases are a match to TRBD1. The CDR3 has 14 amino acids. Germline assignment: CDR1 MDHEN and CDR2 SYDVKM. Trimming removed 3 bases from V and 9 bases from J; junction bases left unmatched: 5. As DNA, the CDR3 is TGTGCCAGCAGTTTGATGGGACAGGGGGCGAAAGCTTTCTTT. Translation: CASSLMGQGAKAFF.

The chain has TRBV28 and TRBJ1-3; 8 nucleotides agree with TRBD1. Trimming at V came to 5 bases and at J to 0 bases, leaving 6 bases not matched to a gene. CDR3 length: 16 residues. Germline V gene data show CDR1 as MDHEN and CDR2 as SYDVKM. This chain's CDR3 is CASSPRDRYSGNTIYF. DNA of the CDR3: TGTGCCAGCAGTCCCCGGGACAGGTACTCTGGAAACACCATATATTTT.

This clone was observed a handful of times. This chain links TRBV18 with TRBJ2-3; 11 bases map to TRBD2. Germline V gene lookup returns CDR1 KGHSH and CDR2 LQKENI. Trimming took 3 bases from V and 2 from J; bases not matched to a gene: 7. The CDR3 spans 17 residues. The CDR3 is CASSPLTSGKNTDTQYF. As DNA, the CDR3 is TGTGCCAGCTCACCTCTGACTAGCGGGAAGAACACAGATACGCAGTATTTT.

The chain recombines TRBV2 with TRBJ1-5; no definite D call. Germline loops: CDR1 SNHLY, CDR2 FYNNEI. V was clipped by 6 bases and J by 0 bases, with 6 bases between them. This CDR3 spans 13 amino acids. Written as DNA, the CDR3 is TGTGCCAGCAGCCCTTATAGCAATCAGCCCCAGCATTTT. Its protein is CASSPYSNQPQHF.

This chain links TRBV29-1 with TRBJ2-1, with 10 bases matching TRBD1. Per germline, CDR1 SQVTM and CDR2 ANQGSEA. The CDR3 extends over 12 amino acids. The junction had 1 base not matched to a gene; V was cut back by 3 bases and J by 8 bases. CDR3 in DNA: TGCAGCGTTGAGGGACAGGGGTATGAGCAGTTCTTC. Encoded protein: CSVEGQGYEQFF.

This rearrangement joins TRBV18 to TRBJ1-5; 9 nucleotides agree with TRBD1. This CDR3 is built from 16 residues. The germline CDR1 and CDR2 sequences are KGHSH and LQKENI. V dropped 3 bases and J dropped 3; count of bases not matched to a gene: 6. CDR3 bases: TGTGCCAGCTCACCTCCGGGACAGGGAATCAATCAGCCCCAGCATTTT. It encodes CASSPPGQGINQPQHF.

This chain uses TRBV9 with TRBJ1-4, with D unclear. The V gene's germline CDR1 is SGDLS and CDR2 YYNGEE. Trimming cost V 2 bases and J 1 base, with 9 bases left between them. This CDR3 spans 15 amino acids. CDR3 in amino acids: CASSVFERTNEKLFF. The CDR3 nucleotides are TGTGCCAGCAGCGTTTTTGAGAGAACTAATGAAAAACTGTTTTTT.

The chain couples TRBV11-2 to TRBJ2-3; TRBD2 matches 10 bases. The CDR3 has 17 residues. Trimming at V came to 0 bases and at J to 5 bases, leaving 8 bases not matched to a gene. Germline lookup yields CDR1 SGHAT and CDR2 FQNNGV. CDR3 amino acids: CASSLDSQRGGGDTQYF. The CDR3 DNA is TGTGCCAGCAGCTTAGATAGCCAGCGGGGGGGCGGAGATACGCAGTATTTT.

The CDR3 sequence is CASSSQGGTEAFF. DNA for the CDR3: TGTGCCAGCAGTTCACAGGGTGGCACTGAAGCTTTCTTT. This chain connects TRBV28 to TRBJ1-1; maybe TRBD1 (6 bases). Germline V gene lookup returns CDR1 MDHEN and CDR2 SYDVKM. V gave up 4 bases and J gave up 4 bases, with 10 bases separating them. The CDR3 is 13 residues long.

The chain couples TRBV3-1 (or the pseudogene TRBV3-2) to TRBJ2-5, with TRBD2 identical over 11 bases. Germline V gene sequence: CDR1 LGHDT, CDR2 YNNKEL (reference sequence). This CDR3 comprises 15 residues. V was pared by 1 base and J by 6 bases, with 4 bases of the junction left unmatched. Written as DNA, the CDR3 is TGTGCCAGCAGCCAAGGACTAGCGGGGAGGAAGACCCAGTACTTC. This translates into CASSQGLAGRKTQYF.